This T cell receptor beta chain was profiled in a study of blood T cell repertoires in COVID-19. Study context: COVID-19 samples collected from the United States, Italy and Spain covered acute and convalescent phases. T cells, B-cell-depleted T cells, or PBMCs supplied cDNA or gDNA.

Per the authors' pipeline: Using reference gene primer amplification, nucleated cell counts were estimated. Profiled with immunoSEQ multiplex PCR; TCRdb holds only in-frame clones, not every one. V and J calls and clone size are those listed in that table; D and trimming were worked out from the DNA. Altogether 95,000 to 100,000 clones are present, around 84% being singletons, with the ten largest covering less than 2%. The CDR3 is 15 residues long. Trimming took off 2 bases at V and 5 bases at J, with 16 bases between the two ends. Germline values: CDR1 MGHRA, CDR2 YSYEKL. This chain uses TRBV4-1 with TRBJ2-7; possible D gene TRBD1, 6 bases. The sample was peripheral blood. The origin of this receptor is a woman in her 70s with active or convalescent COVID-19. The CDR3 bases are TGCGCCAGCAGCCAAAGTTCGACAGGTCGGGACGAGCAGTACTTC. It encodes CASSQSSTGRDEQYF.